What follows describes a single TCR beta chain. Antigen unknown. The data were taken from a study of graft-versus-host responses after intestinal transplantation. Looking at the study overall: Recipients were all induced with anti-thymocyte globulin, then given tacrolimus and steroids for 2 to 4 years.

Trimming removed 0 bases from V and 0 bases from J; junction bases left unmatched: 8. CDR1 and CDR2 from the germline V gene are SGHTA and FQGNSA. This CDR3 comprises 18 residues. Only in-frame clones appear in the TCRdb table, and some are missing; sequencing was by immunoSEQ multiplex PCR. The sample records some 110,000 clones, 90% being singletons. The sequences come from unstimulated CD4+ T cells sorted from spleen or lymph node cells, collected before intestinal transplant. The TCR was taken from a human donor who received an intestinal transplant. The chain has TRBV7-2 and TRBJ1-5, with TRBD1 matching over 7 bases. CDR3 bases: TGTGCCAGCAGCTTAGCCACTATGGGACAGCATAGCAATCAGCCCCAGCATTTT. Translated: CASSLATMGQHSNQPQHF.